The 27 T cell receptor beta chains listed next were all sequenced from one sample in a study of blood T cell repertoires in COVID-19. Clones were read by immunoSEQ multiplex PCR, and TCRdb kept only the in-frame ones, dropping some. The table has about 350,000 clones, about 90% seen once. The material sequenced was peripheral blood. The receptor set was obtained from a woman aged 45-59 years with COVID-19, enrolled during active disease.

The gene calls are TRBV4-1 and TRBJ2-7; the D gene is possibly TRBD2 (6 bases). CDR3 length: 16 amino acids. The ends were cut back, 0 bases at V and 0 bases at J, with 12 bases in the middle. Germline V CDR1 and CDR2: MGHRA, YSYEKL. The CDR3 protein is CASSQDGDLSSYEQYF. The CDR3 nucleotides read TGCGCCAGCAGCCAAGATGGGGACTTGAGCTCCTACGAGCAGTACTTC.

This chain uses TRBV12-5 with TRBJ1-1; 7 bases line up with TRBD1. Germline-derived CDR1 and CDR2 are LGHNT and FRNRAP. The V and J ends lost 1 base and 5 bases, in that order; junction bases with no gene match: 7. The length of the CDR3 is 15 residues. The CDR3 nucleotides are TGTGCTAGTGGTTTGGCCCGACAGGGTTGGACTGAAGCTTTCTTT. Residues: CASGLARQGWTEAFF.

CDR3: CASSALSGRNSYNEQFF. CDR3 DNA: TGTGCCAGCAGCGCTCTAAGCGGGAGGAACTCCTACAATGAGCAGTTCTTC. This chain links TRBV5-4 with TRBJ2-1; TRBD2 matches at 9 bases. The CDR3 sequence is 17 residues long. The germline gives CDR1 SGHNT, CDR2 YYREEE (reference sequence). V dropped 4 bases and J dropped 0; count of bases not matched to a gene: 8.

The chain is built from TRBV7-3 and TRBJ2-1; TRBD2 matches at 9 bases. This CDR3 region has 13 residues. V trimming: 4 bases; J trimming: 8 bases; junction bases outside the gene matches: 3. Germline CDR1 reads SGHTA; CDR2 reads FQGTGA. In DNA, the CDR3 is TGTGCCAGCAGCTCTAGCGGGAAGTATGAGCAGTTCTTC. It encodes CASSSSGKYEQFF.

The CDR3 coding sequence is TGTGCCAGCAGCCTACCCGGACAGGGGAGCTCCTACGAGCAGTACTTC. Protein: CASSLPGQGSSYEQYF. This chain joins TRBV5-4 and TRBJ2-7; 9 nucleotides agree with TRBD1. The CDR3 runs 16 residues. Losses at the gene ends were 4 bases for V and 0 bases for J; bases not matched to a gene: 8. Germline V CDR1 and CDR2: SGHNT, YYREEE (reference sequence).

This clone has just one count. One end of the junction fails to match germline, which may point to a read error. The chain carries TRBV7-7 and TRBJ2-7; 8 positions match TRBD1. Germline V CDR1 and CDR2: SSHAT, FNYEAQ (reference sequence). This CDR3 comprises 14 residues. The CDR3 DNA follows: TGTGCTAGCAGCGCCCGGACAGGGCCCTACGAGCAGTACTTC. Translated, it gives CASSARTGPYEQYF.

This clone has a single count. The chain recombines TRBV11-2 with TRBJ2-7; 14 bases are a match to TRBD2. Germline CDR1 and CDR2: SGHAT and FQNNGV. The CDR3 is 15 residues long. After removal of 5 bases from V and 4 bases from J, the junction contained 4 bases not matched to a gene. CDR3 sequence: CASSTRLAGGYEQYF. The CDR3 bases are TGTGCCAGCAGCACCCGACTAGCGGGAGGGTACGAGCAGTACTTC.

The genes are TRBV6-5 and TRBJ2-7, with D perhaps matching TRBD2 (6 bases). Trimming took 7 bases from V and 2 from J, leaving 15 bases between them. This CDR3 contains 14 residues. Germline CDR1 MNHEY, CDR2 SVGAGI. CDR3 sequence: CASTRGISAYEQYF. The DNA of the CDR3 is TGTGCCAGCACTCGCGGGATATCGGCCTACGAGCAGTACTTC.

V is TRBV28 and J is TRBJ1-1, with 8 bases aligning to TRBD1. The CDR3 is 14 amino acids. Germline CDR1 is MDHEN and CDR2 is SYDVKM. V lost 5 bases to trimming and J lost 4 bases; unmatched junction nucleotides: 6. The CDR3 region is CASSRTGFGTEAFF. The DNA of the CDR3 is TGTGCCAGCAGTCGGACAGGGTTCGGCACTGAAGCTTTCTTT. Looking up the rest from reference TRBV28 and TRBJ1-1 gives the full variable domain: DVKVTQSSRYLVKRTGEKVFLECVQDMDHENMFWYRQDPGLGLRLIYFSYDVKMKEKGDIPEGYSVSREKKERFSLILESASTNQTSMYLCASSRTGFGTEAFFGQGTRLTVV.

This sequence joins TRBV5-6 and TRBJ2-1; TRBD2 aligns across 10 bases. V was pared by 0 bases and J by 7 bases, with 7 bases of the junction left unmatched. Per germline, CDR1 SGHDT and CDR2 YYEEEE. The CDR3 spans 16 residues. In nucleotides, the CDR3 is TGTGCCAGCAGCTTGGTAGCGGGAGGCTTTGGGAATGAGCAGTTCTTC. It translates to CASSLVAGGFGNEQFF.

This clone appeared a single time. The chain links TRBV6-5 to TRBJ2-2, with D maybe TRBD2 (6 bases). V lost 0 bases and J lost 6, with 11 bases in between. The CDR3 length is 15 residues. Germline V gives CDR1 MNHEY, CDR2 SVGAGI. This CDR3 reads CASSYSSGEAGELFF. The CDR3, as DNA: TGTGCCAGCAGTTACTCGTCGGGGGAGGCCGGGGAGCTGTTTTTT.

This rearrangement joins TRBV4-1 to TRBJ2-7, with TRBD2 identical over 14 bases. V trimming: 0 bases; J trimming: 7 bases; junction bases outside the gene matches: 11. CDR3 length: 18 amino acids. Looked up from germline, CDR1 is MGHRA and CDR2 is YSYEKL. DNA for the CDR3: TGCGCCAGCAGCCAAGATGCCAAGGGACTAGCGGGAGTCAGTGAGCAGTACTTC. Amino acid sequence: CASSQDAKGLAGVSEQYF.

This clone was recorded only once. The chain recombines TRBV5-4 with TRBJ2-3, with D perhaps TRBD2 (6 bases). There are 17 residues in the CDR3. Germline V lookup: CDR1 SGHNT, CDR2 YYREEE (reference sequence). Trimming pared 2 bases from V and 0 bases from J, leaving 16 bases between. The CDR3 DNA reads TGTGCCAGCAGCTTAGGGGTAGCGGAAACTAGCACAGATACGCAGTATTTT. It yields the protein CASSLGVAETSTDTQYF.

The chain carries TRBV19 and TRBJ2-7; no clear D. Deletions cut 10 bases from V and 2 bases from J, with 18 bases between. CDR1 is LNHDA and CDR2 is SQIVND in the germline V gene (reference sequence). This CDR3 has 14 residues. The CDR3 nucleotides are TGTGCCACTCAAGACACTGCCCAGACCTACGAGCAGTACTTC. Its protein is CATQDTAQTYEQYF.

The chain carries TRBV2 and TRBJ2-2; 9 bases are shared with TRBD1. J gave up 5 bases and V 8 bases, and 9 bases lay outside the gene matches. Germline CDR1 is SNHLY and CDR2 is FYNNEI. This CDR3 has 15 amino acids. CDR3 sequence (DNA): TGTGCCAGCCTGGGACAGGGAATTGGTACCGGGGAGCTGTTTTTT. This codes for CASLGQGIGTGELFF.

The CDR3 region has the DNA TGTGCCAGCAGCTTCGGGGGTCCGTACTCCGAGCAGTACTTC. The encoded protein is CASSFGGPYSEQYF. This rearrangement joins TRBV7-2 to TRBJ2-7, with TRBD2 as a possible D gene (6 bases). The V end was cut by 3 bases, the J end by 6 bases, with 15 bases between. The CDR3 runs to 14 residues. CDR1 is SGHTA, CDR2 FQGNSA, per germline.

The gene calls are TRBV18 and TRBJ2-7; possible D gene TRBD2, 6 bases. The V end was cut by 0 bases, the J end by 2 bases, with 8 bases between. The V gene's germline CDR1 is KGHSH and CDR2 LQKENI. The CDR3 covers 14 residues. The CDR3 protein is CASSPPGGTYEQYF. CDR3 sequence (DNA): TGTGCCAGCTCACCACCCGGAGGGACCTACGAGCAGTACTTC.

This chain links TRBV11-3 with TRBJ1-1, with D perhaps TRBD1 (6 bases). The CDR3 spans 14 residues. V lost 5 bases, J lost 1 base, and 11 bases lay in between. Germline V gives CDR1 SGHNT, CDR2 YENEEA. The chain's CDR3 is CASSTGHQNTEAFF. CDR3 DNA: TGTGCCAGCAGCACGGGACACCAGAACACTGAAGCTTTCTTT.

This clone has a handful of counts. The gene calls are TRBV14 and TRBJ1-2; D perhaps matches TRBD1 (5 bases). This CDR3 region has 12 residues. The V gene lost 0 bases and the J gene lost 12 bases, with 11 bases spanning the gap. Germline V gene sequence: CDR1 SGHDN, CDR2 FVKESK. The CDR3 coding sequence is TGTGCCAGCAGCCAAGAGGAGGGACGTGACACCTTC. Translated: CASSQEEGRDTF.

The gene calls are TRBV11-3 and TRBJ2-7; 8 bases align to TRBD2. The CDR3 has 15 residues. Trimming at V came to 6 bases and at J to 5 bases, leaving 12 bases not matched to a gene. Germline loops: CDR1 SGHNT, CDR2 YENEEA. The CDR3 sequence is CASSPRREGLNEQYF. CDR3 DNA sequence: TGTGCCAGCAGTCCTCGACGGGAGGGCCTGAACGAGCAGTACTTC.

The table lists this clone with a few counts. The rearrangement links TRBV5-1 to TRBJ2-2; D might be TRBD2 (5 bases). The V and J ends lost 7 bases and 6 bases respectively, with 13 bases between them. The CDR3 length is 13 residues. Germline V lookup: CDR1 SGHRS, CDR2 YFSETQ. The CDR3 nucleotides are TGCGCCAGCTTTTTTAGCGTTCCCGGGGAGCTGTTTTTT. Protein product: CASFFSVPGELFF.

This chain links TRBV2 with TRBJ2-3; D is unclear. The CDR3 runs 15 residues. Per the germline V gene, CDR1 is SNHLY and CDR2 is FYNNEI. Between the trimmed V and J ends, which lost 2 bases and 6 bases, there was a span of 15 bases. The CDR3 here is CASSEPLTLEDTQYF. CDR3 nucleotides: TGTGCCAGCAGTGAACCCCTAACCTTAGAGGATACGCAGTATTTT.

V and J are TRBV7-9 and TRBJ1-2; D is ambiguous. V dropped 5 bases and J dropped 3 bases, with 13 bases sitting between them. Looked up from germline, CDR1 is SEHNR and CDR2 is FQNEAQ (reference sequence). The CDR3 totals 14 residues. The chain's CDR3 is CASSQAQSHYGYTF. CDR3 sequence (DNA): TGTGCCAGCAGCCAAGCACAGTCCCACTATGGCTACACCTTC. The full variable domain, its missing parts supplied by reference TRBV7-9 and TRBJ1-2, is DTGVSQNPRHKITKRGQNVTFRCDPISEHNRLYWYRQTLGQGPEFLTYFQNEAQLEKSRLLSDRFSAERPKGSFSTLEIQRTEQGDSAMYLCASSQAQSHYGYTFGSGTRLTVV.

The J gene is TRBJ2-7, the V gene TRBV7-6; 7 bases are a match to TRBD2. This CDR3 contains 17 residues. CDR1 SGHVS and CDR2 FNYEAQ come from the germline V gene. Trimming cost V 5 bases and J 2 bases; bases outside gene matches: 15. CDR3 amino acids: CASSPRGGPGTTYEQYF. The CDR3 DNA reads TGTGCCAGCAGCCCTCGGGGAGGGCCGGGCACGACCTACGAGCAGTACTTC.

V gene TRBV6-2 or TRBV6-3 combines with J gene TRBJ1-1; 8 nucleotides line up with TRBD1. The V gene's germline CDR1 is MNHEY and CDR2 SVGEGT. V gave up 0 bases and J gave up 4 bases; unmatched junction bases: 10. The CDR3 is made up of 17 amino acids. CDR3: CASSYSRTGRVATEAFF. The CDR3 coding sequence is TGTGCCAGCAGTTACTCTCGGACAGGGAGAGTGGCCACTGAAGCTTTCTTT.

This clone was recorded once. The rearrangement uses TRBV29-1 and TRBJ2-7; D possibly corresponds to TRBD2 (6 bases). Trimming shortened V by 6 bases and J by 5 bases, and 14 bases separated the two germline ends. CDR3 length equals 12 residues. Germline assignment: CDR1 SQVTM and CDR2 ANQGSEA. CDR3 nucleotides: TGCAGCGTCAATCCGGGGGTGGACGAGCAGTACTTC. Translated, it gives CSVNPGVDEQYF.

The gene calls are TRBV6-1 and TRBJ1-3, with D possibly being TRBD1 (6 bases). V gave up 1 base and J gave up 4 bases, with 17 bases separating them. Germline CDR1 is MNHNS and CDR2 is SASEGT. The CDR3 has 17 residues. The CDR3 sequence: CASSEGGGAHFGNTIYF. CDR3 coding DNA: TGTGCCAGCAGTGAAGGAGGGGGGGCGCATTTCGGAAACACCATATATTTT.